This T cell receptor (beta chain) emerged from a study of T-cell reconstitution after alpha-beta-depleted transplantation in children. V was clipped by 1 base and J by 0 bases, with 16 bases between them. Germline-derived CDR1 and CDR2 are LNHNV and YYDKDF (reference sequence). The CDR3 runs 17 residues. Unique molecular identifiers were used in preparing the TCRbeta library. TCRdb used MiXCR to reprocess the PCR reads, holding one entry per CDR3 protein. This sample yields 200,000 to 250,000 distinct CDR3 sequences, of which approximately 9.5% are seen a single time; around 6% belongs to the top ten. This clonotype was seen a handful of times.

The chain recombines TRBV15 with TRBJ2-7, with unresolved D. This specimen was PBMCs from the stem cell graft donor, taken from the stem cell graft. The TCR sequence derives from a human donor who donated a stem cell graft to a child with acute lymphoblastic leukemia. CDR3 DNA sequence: TGTGCCACCAGCAGAGTGGTGGCAGTCAGAAGCTCCTACGAGCAGTACTTC. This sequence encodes CATSRVVAVRSSYEQYF.